These T cell receptor beta chains were read from a single sample in a study of blood T cell repertoires in COVID-19. The protocol was immunoSEQ multiplex PCR, while the TCRdb copy is restricted to in-frame clones and leaves out a portion. The repertoire has over 250,000 clones, approximately 87% of them found once; the top ten carry over 1.2%. Sequenced material: peripheral blood. The receptors come from a middle-aged woman who had recovered from COVID-19. Each CDR3 is given with its conserved first and last residue. Fields, in order: clone size, V gene, D gene, J gene, CDR3 protein, CDR3 DNA. The D gene is left open where the match is weak. Clone size is given for some rows only: seen once, a few or many times, or a class if the clone is expanded.

size: once
V: TRBV6-5
D: NA
J: TRBJ2-6
CDR3: CASSFDRANVLTF
DNA: TGTGCCAGCAGCTTTGACAGAGCCAACGTCCTGACTTTC

size: NA
V: TRBV6-1
D: NA
J: TRBJ1-1
CDR3: CASSESVGARDTEAFF
DNA: TGTGCCAGCAGTGAATCGGTGGGGGCCAGGGACACTGAAGCTTTCTTT

size: NA
V: TRBV5-6
D: TRBD1
J: TRBJ2-5
CDR3: CASSFTGQGGRETQYF
DNA: TGTGCCAGCAGCTTCACCGGACAGGGTGGGCGAGAGACCCAGTACTTC

size: NA
V: TRBV5-1
D: NA
J: TRBJ1-2
CDR3: CASSPQGDGYTF
DNA: TGCGCCAGCAGCCCACAGGGAGATGGCTACACCTTC

size: NA
V: TRBV2
D: NA
J: TRBJ1-3
CDR3: CASTPGDTIYF
DNA: TGTGCCAGCACCCCAGGGGACACCATATATTTT

size: NA
V: TRBV4-3
D: NA
J: TRBJ1-2
CDR3: CASSQDAGYGYTF
DNA: TGCGCCAGCAGCCAAGATGCAGGGTATGGCTACACCTTC

size: NA
V: TRBV7-9
D: NA
J: TRBJ1-5
CDR3: CASSFALGSSNQPQHF
DNA: TGTGCCAGCAGCTTCGCCCTCGGTAGTAGCAATCAGCCCCAGCATTTT

size: NA
V: TRBV5-4
D: NA
J: TRBJ2-7
CDR3: CASSLPGSSYEQYF
DNA: TGTGCCAGCAGCCTACCGGGGAGCTCCTACGAGCAGTACTTC

size: NA
V: TRBV6-6
D: TRBD2
J: TRBJ2-3
CDR3: CASRSNPGLAPDTQYF
DNA: TGTGCCAGCAGATCAAATCCGGGACTAGCTCCAGATACGCAGTATTTT

size: NA
V: TRBV5-1
D: NA
J: TRBJ1-2
CDR3: CASSLAGGAYGYTF
DNA: TGCGCCAGCAGCTTGGCCGGGGGGGCCTATGGCTACACCTTC

size: NA
V: TRBV30
D: NA
J: TRBJ1-3
CDR3: CAWSAGAAWGTIYF
DNA: TGTGCCTGGAGTGCAGGGGCGGCTTGGGGCACCATATATTTT

size: NA
V: TRBV5-6
D: NA
J: TRBJ2-1
CDR3: CASSLDPGFYEQFF
DNA: TGTGCCAGCAGCCTGGACCCGGGTTTCTATGAGCAGTTCTTC